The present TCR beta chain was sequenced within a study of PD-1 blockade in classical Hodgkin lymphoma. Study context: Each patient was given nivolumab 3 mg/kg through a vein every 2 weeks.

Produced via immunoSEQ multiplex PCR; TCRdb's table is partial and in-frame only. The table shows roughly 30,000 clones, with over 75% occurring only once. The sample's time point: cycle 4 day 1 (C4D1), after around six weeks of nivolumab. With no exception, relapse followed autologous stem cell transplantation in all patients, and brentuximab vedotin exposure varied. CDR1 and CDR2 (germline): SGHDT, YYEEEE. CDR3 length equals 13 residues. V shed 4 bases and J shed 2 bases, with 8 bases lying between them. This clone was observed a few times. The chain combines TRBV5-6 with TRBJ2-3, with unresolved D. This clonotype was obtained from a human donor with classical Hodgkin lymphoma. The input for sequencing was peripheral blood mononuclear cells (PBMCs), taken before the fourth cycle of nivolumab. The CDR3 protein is CASSTQNTDTQYF. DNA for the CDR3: TGTGCCAGCAGCACACAGAACACAGATACGCAGTATTTT.